Included here is one TCR beta chain sequence, with context. The data belong to a study of blood T cell repertoires in COVID-19. Study-wide background: Sites in the United States, Italy and Spain provided acute and convalescent COVID-19 samples. In each case, the material was cDNA or gDNA derived from T cells, B-cell-depleted T cells, or PBMCs.

Authors' analysis steps: Quantification of nucleated cells was approximated via reference gene primer amplification. Assay used: immunoSEQ multiplex PCR; TCRdb lists only in-frame clones, some missing. The V and J calls and clone size are taken from that table; D and trimming were inferred from the DNA. The table lists around 100,000 clones, 70% to 90% of them singletons. Germline V lookup: CDR1 LNHDA, CDR2 SQIVND (reference sequence). This CDR3 is 14 amino acids long. After removal of 4 bases from V and 4 bases from J, the junction contained 5 bases not matched to a gene. Sequenced input: peripheral blood. This clonotype was obtained from a human donor in a cohort sampled during active COVID-19. The V and J genes are TRBV19 and TRBJ1-1; 8 bases are shared with TRBD1. CDR3 in amino acids: CASSTRTGPTEAFF. CDR3 bases: TGTGCCAGTAGTACCCGGACAGGGCCCACTGAAGCTTTCTTT. The full variable domain, with the rest looked up from reference TRBV19 and TRBJ1-1, is DGGITQSPKYLFRKEGQNVTLSCEQNLNHDAMYWYRQDPGQGLRLIYYSQIVNDFQKGDIAEGYSVSREKKESFPLTVTSAQKNPTAFYLCASSTRTGPTEAFFGQGTRLTVV.